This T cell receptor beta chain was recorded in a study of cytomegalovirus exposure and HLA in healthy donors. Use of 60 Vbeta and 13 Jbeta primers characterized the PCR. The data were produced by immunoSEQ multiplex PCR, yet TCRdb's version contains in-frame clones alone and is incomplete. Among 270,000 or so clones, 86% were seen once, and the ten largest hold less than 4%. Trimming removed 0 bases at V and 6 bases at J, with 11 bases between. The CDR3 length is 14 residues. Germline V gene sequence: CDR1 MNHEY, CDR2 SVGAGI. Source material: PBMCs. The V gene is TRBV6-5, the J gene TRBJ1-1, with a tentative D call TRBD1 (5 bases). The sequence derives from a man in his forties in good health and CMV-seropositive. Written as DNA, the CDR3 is TGTGCCAGCAGTTACTCAAAGGGGATCCCTGAAGCTTTCTTT. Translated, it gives CASSYSKGIPEAFF.